This T cell receptor beta chain was recovered during a study of cytomegalovirus exposure and HLA in healthy donors. After removal of 5 bases from V and 5 bases from J, the junction contained 2 bases not matched to a gene. The germline V gene encodes CDR1 SNHLY and CDR2 FYNNEI. The CDR3 contains 13 residues. The PCR employed 60 Vbeta primers together with 13 Jbeta primers. Here immunoSEQ multiplex PCR was the method, and the copy in TCRdb shows in-frame clones only, minus some. The table shows around 200,000 clones, with around 76% occurring only once. This clone showed up just a few times. The receptor was isolated from a woman aged 25-40 years in good health and CMV-seropositive. The V call is TRBV2, the J call TRBJ1-4; TRBD1 matches 7 bases. Input material: PBMCs. Here the CDR3 reads CASSPRGNEKLFF. The CDR3 nucleotides are TGTGCCAGCAGTCCCAGGGGGAATGAAAAACTGTTTTTT.